This TCR beta chain was obtained from a study of beta chain features in type 1 diabetes. Points from the study as a whole: Comparison showed that naive, central memory and Treg TCRB repertoires appeared more similar among patients than among healthy donors. A possible short-template PCR bias applies equally to patients and controls. Shortening that was moderate but significant affected the TCRB CDR3s of Type 1 diabetes patients in all four CD4+ subsets.

On this clone itself: Its matching antigen is unknown.

Expressed TCRB transcripts were sequenced, since all the RNA that had been isolated was reverse transcribed. The study sequenced naive, central memory and regulatory T cell samples to an average of about 4 million reads. Assay: immunoSEQ multiplex PCR; the TCRdb copy retains only in-frame clones and omits some. This table has around 160,000 clones, 63% appearing once. Germline assignment: CDR1 SQVTM and CDR2 ANQGSEA. V lost 6 bases, J lost 1 base, and 9 bases stayed unmatched. The CDR3 is made up of 15 amino acids. The rearrangement uses TRBV29-1 and TRBJ2-1, with TRBD1 matching 7 bases. Sequences were obtained from naive CD4+ T cells from blood. This clonotype was sampled from a man aged 30-40 years with type 1 diabetes. This CDR3 reads CSVRVPGGSYNEQFF. The CDR3 DNA reads TGCAGCGTCAGGGTCCCAGGGGGTTCCTACAATGAGCAGTTCTTC.